The 3 T cell receptor beta chains below all came from one sample that was sequenced in a study of T-cell memory formation after mild COVID-19. TCRdb fed the 5' RACE reads into MiXCR, producing one record per CDR3 protein. The repertoire has 170,000 or so distinct CDR3 sequences, 25% to 40% of them found once; the top ten carry approximately 12%. Sequencing input: PBMCs or a T cell subset sorted from them (not recorded which). Receptors originate from an adult woman who had mild COVID-19 (a few samples of this study predate the infection). Cell type and time point are not known.

This clonotype was found a few times. This sequence joins TRBV29-1 and TRBJ2-1, with D perhaps matching TRBD2 (6 bases). This CDR3 is 15 amino acids long. V shed 6 bases and J shed 0 bases, with 15 bases lying between them. Germline V gene data show CDR1 as SQVTM and CDR2 as ANQGSEA. Here the CDR3 reads CSVVSRDSSYNEQFF. Written as DNA, the CDR3 is TGCAGCGTCGTTTCCCGGGACTCCTCCTACAATGAGCAGTTCTTC.

In its sample, this clonotype was seen many times. The genes are TRBV18 and TRBJ2-3; no reliable D call. This CDR3 spans 13 amino acids. V was trimmed by 0 bases and J by 1 base, leaving 2 bases between them. Germline V gene lookup returns CDR1 KGHSH and CDR2 LQKENI. The CDR3 region is CASSPPGTDTQYF. As DNA, the CDR3 is TGTGCCAGCTCACCACCGGGCACAGATACGCAGTATTTT.

The chain joins TRBV20-1 to TRBJ1-2; D is possibly TRBD1 (6 bases). The CDR3 is 10 residues long. The V end was cut by 6 bases, the J end by 7 bases, with 9 bases between. In germline, CDR1 is DFQATT, CDR2 SNEGSKA (reference sequence). As DNA, the CDR3 is TGCAGTGCGGGGACATTTGGCTACACCTTC. This gives the protein CSAGTFGYTF.